The 22 T cell receptor beta chains below all came from one sample that was sequenced in a study of TIL therapy for anti-PD-1-resistant metastatic lung cancer (dated by TCRdb to the early 2020s). TCR beta CDR3 regions were amplified from genomic DNA by bias-controlled multiplex PCR with the immunoSEQ v3 hsTCRB kit. TCRdb carries this immuneACCESS record with in-frame sequences only. Its versions omit some clonotypes, under half of them owing to an unresolved V gene in the studies checked, with the rest unexplained. The table for this sample lists about 43,000 clones; approximately 79% of them were counted only once. Of the sample, around 15% is held by the ten largest clones. The meaning of the sample's time point label: pre-treatment sample, taken before nivolumab and TIL therapy. The source was blood, collected at baseline. The source of these receptors is a man aged 65 to 85 with non-small cell lung cancer.

The V and J genes are TRBV29-1 and TRBJ2-7; D unclear. Germline V CDR1 and CDR2: SQVTM, ANQGSEA. With 2 bases removed from V and 5 bases from J, the gap between germline ends came to 10 bases. The CDR3 totals 12 residues. Here the CDR3 reads CSVEYGSNEQYF. The DNA for the CDR3 is TGCAGCGTTGAATACGGTTCGAACGAGCAGTACTTC.

The chain recombines TRBV6-1 with TRBJ2-6; TRBD2 is a possible D gene (5 bases). This CDR3 contains 18 residues. Looked up from germline, CDR1 is MNHNS and CDR2 is SASEGT. V was cut by 1 base and J by 0 bases, with 13 bases left in between. The CDR3 coding sequence is TGTGCCAGCAGTGAAGTGGTAGGGAGTCGCTCTGGGGCCAACGTCCTGACTTTC. Its translation is CASSEVVGSRSGANVLTF.

The genes are TRBV19 and TRBJ1-2; 7 bases fit TRBD1. CDR1 is LNHDA, CDR2 SQIVND, per germline (reference sequence). There are 11 residues in the CDR3. Losses at the gene ends were 10 bases for V and 4 bases for J; bases not matched to a gene: 3. The CDR3 DNA reads TGTGCCACGGGACAGAGCTATGGCTACACCTTC. Translation gives CATGQSYGYTF.

V is TRBV9 and J is TRBJ1-1; D not certain. CDR1 is SGDLS, CDR2 YYNGEE, per germline. V was shortened by 6 bases and J by 0 bases, with 12 bases between the two germline ends. There are 14 residues in the CDR3. The CDR3 protein is CASTRSPMNTEAFF. CDR3 DNA sequence: TGTGCCAGCACCCGGTCCCCCATGAACACTGAAGCTTTCTTT. The full variable domain, completed using reference TRBV9 and TRBJ1-1, is DSGVTQTPKHLITATGQRVTLRCSPRSGDLSVYWYQQSLDQGLQFLIQYYNGEERAKGNILERFSAQQFPDLHSELNLSSLELGDSALYFCASTRSPMNTEAFFGQGTRLTVV.

This sequence joins TRBV5-8 and TRBJ2-7, with D possibly TRBD2 on 5 matching bases. The V end lost 1 base, the J end lost 2 bases, and 10 bases lay between the germline ends. This CDR3 contains 14 residues. Germline assignment: CDR1 SGHTS and CDR2 YDEGEE. Here the CDR3 DNA reads TGTGCCAGCAGCTTGATGAGACTAACCTACGAGCAGTACTTC. The encoded protein is CASSLMRLTYEQYF.

J is TRBJ1-2 and V is TRBV28, with D perhaps matching TRBD1 (5 bases). With 2 bases removed from V and 7 bases from J, the gap between germline ends came to 8 bases. The CDR3 extends over 12 amino acids. CDR1 and CDR2 from the germline V gene are MDHEN and SYDVKM. The CDR3 nucleotides read TGTGCCAGCAGTTTAACTGGGGCTGGCTACACCTTC. Its translation: CASSLTGAGYTF.

V gene TRBV18 combines with J gene TRBJ2-2, with 13 bases lining up with TRBD2. The junction had 6 bases not matched to a gene; V was cut back by 1 base and J by 7 bases. Germline V gene lookup returns CDR1 KGHSH and CDR2 LQKENI. This CDR3 is 17 amino acids long. The CDR3 sequence is CASSPLGTSGKVGELFF. The CDR3 region has the DNA TGTGCCAGCTCACCACTCGGGACTAGCGGGAAGGTCGGGGAGCTGTTTTTT.

This chain uses TRBV6-5 with TRBJ1-1; D ambiguous. From germline, CDR1 is MNHEY and CDR2 SVGAGI. The CDR3 has 12 residues. V shed 2 bases and J shed 8 bases, with 9 bases lying between them. The CDR3, as DNA: TGTGCCAGCAGTTACGGACGGTCGGAAGCTTTCTTT. Protein: CASSYGRSEAFF.

This sequence joins TRBV5-4 and TRBJ2-2; 11 bases align to TRBD2. The V and J ends lost 5 bases and 4 bases, in that order; junction bases with no gene match: 4. The CDR3 spans 15 residues. Germline assignment: CDR1 SGHNT and CDR2 YYREEE (reference sequence). The CDR3 DNA reads as TGTGCCAGCAGAAAAGGGACTAGCGGCACCGGGGAGCTGTTTTTT. Amino acids: CASRKGTSGTGELFF.

The chain has TRBV18 and TRBJ1-1; possibly TRBD1 for D (5 bases). CDR3 length: 12 residues. V lost 2 bases to trimming and J lost 11 bases, with 12 bases between them. Germline CDR1 is KGHSH and CDR2 is LQKENI. The CDR3 coding sequence is TGTGCCAGCTCACCAGGCCCAGGGCATGCTTTCTTT. It specifies CASSPGPGHAFF.

The chain carries TRBV18 and TRBJ1-4; no reliable D call. Per germline, CDR1 KGHSH and CDR2 LQKENI. Trimming pared 3 bases from V and 7 bases from J, leaving 18 bases between. The length of the CDR3 is 16 residues. CDR3 residues: CASSPPDPRSGEKLFF. The CDR3 DNA reads TGTGCCAGCTCACCCCCGGACCCCCGGTCGGGTGAAAAACTGTTTTTT.

This clone has just a few counts. The chain has TRBV7-3 and TRBJ2-5; 7 nucleotides line up with TRBD2. The germline CDR1 and CDR2 sequences are SGHTA and FQGTGA. The CDR3 totals 16 residues. With V trimmed by 5 bases and J by 2 bases, 11 bases remained unmatched. The CDR3 sequence is CASSPNSWEGQETQYF. CDR3 sequence (DNA): TGTGCCAGCAGCCCGAACTCTTGGGAGGGGCAAGAGACCCAGTACTTC.

V and J are TRBV5-1 and TRBJ2-5; D is unclear. Germline V lookup: CDR1 SGHRS, CDR2 YFSETQ. This CDR3 is built from 14 residues. V was trimmed by 0 bases and J by 1 base, leaving 7 bases between them. The DNA of the CDR3 is TGCGCCAGCAGCTTGGCCCTCTTCCAAGAGACCCAGTACTTC. This sequence encodes CASSLALFQETQYF.

This chain joins TRBV5-3 and TRBJ2-5; D is possibly TRBD2 (5 bases). TRBV5-3 is reported as an ORF; its role is uncertain. The V end was cut by 6 bases, the J end by 7 bases, with 22 bases between. The CDR3 has 15 residues. The CDR3 reads CARILIATEAGTQYF. The DNA for the CDR3 is TGTGCCAGAATCCTCATCGCGACTGAGGCGGGGACCCAGTACTTC.

The chain joins TRBV7-3 to TRBJ2-2; 7 nucleotides match TRBD1. This CDR3 contains 17 residues. Unmatched junction bases numbered 9, after V lost 4 bases and J lost 1 base. The V gene's germline CDR1 is SGHTA and CDR2 FQGTGA. As DNA, the CDR3 is TGTGCCAGCAGCTCAAAGGGGGCCCGCAAGAACACCGGGGAGCTGTTTTTT. It is translated as CASSSKGARKNTGELFF.

The chain uses TRBV27 and TRBJ1-4, with D perhaps TRBD1 (6 bases). CDR1 and CDR2 (germline): MNHEY, SMNVEV (reference sequence). V lost 7 bases and J 0 bases, leaving 21 bases between the germline ends. The CDR3 runs to 18 residues. CDR3 in amino acids: CASKEEGHSGATNEKLFF. In nucleotides, the CDR3 is TGTGCCAGCAAAGAGGAGGGGCATTCAGGGGCAACTAATGAAAAACTGTTTTTT.

The rearrangement uses TRBV14 and TRBJ1-1; TRBD1 matches at 7 bases. Germline CDR1 is SGHDN and CDR2 is FVKESK. Unmatched junction bases numbered 8, after V lost 5 bases and J lost 8 bases. The CDR3 spans 13 residues. CDR3 sequence reads: CASSENRGLEAFF. In nucleotides, the CDR3 is TGTGCCAGCAGCGAAAATAGGGGGCTGGAAGCTTTCTTT. Combining the CDR3 with reference TRBV14 and TRBJ1-1 gives the whole variable domain EAGVTQFPSHSVIEKGQTVTLRCDPISGHDNLYWYRRVMGKEIKFLLHFVKESKQDESGMPNNRFLAERTGGTYSTLKVQPAELEDSGVYFCASSENRGLEAFFGQGTRLTVV.

This rearrangement joins TRBV25-1 to TRBJ2-3; no clear D. The CDR3 length is 12 residues. Germline CDR1 MGHDK, CDR2 SYGVNS. V gave up 6 bases and J gave up 7 bases, with 11 bases separating them. CDR3 sequence reads: CASSVASNTQYF. In nucleotides, the CDR3 is TGTGCCAGCAGCGTCGCCAGCAATACGCAGTATTTT.

The V call is TRBV15, the J call TRBJ2-1, with 10 positions matching TRBD1. Germline lookup yields CDR1 LNHNV and CDR2 YYDKDF (reference sequence). The CDR3 has 16 residues. V dropped 1 base and J dropped 5; count of bases not matched to a gene: 5. The CDR3 region is CATSRAYGTGDNEQFF. The CDR3 DNA reads as TGTGCCACCAGCAGAGCCTACGGGACAGGGGACAATGAGCAGTTCTTC. Complete variable domain (other parts from reference TRBV15 and TRBJ2-1): DAMVIQNPRYQVTQFGKPVTLSCSQTLNHNVMYWYQQKSSQAPKLLFHYYDKDFNNEADTPDNFQSRRPNTSFCFLDIRSPGLGDTAMYLCATSRAYGTGDNEQFFGPGTRLTVL.

The V and J genes are TRBV2 and TRBJ2-5, with 8 bases that match TRBD1. V lost 3 bases and J lost 6; bases outside the gene matches: 3. Germline V gene data show CDR1 as SNHLY and CDR2 as FYNNEI. CDR3 size: 13 residues. CDR3 loop: CASSEQGAQTQYF. The CDR3 DNA reads TGTGCCAGCAGTGAGCAGGGGGCACAGACCCAGTACTTC.

The J gene is TRBJ2-2, the V gene TRBV9; 11 bases agree with TRBD2. There are 15 residues in the CDR3. Germline-derived CDR1 and CDR2 are SGDLS and YYNGEE. V was clipped by 0 bases and J by 8 bases; unmatched bases: 3. The CDR3 spells CASSVETSGTGELFF. The CDR3 DNA reads TGTGCCAGCAGCGTAGAGACTAGCGGGACTGGGGAGCTGTTTTTT.

This clone was observed a few times. The V call is TRBV7-9, the J call TRBJ1-1; 8 nucleotides line up with TRBD1. Trimming cost V 6 bases and J 9 bases; bases outside gene matches: 6. The CDR3 spans 12 residues. Germline V gene sequence: CDR1 SEHNR, CDR2 FQNEAQ (reference sequence). The CDR3 sequence: CASSPTGEKAFF. The CDR3 bases are TGTGCCAGCAGTCCGACAGGGGAAAAAGCTTTCTTT.